What follows are 22 T cell receptor beta chains derived from one specimen sequenced in a study of blood T cell repertoires in COVID-19. Only in-frame clones appear in the TCRdb table, and some are missing; sequencing was by immunoSEQ multiplex PCR. The table records 150,000 or so clones, around 88% of them present only once. Source material: peripheral blood. Source of these receptors: a human donor in a cohort sampled during active COVID-19.

The chain carries TRBV4-3 and TRBJ2-2, with D possibly matching TRBD2 (6 bases). Germline CDR1 reads LGHNA; CDR2 reads YSLEER. The V end lost 3 bases, the J end lost 1 base, and 12 bases lay between the germline ends. The CDR3 totals 16 residues. In nucleotides, the CDR3 is TGCGCCAGCAGCCACGCTAGCGCGGAGAACACCGGGGAGCTGTTTTTT. Protein: CASSHASAENTGELFF.

This chain links TRBV7-2 with TRBJ1-5; 11 bases align to TRBD1. The V segment lost 4 bases and the J segment 7 bases; nucleotides outside the gene matches: 0. Germline V gene data show CDR1 as SGHTA and CDR2 as FQGNSA. CDR3 length: 13 amino acids. CDR3 loop: CASSWTGGQPQHF. Here the CDR3 DNA reads TGTGCCAGCAGCTGGACAGGGGGCCAGCCCCAGCATTTT.

The chain is built from TRBV9 and TRBJ1-3, with D unresolved. The CDR3 loop spans 15 amino acids. Trimming took off 4 bases at V and 1 base at J, with 12 bases between the two ends. Germline V gene data show CDR1 as SGDLS and CDR2 as YYNGEE. CDR3 sequence reads: CASSSGSSSGNTIYF. The DNA of the CDR3 is TGTGCCAGCAGCTCGGGATCCTCATCTGGAAACACCATATATTTT.

The chain couples TRBV27 to TRBJ2-3; TRBD2 is a possible D gene (5 bases). V lost 0 bases and J 4 bases, leaving 11 bases between the germline ends. Per germline, CDR1 MNHEY and CDR2 SMNVEV (reference sequence). This CDR3 is built from 15 residues. The CDR3: CASSLSGVESDTQYF. The DNA of the CDR3 is TGTGCCAGCAGTTTATCCGGGGTAGAGTCAGATACGCAGTATTTT.

V gene TRBV6-5 combines with J gene TRBJ2-7; 7 bases fit TRBD2. Losses at the gene ends were 5 bases for V and 4 bases for J; bases not matched to a gene: 11. This CDR3 has 15 amino acids. The germline gives CDR1 MNHEY, CDR2 SVGAGI. The CDR3 region is CASSTGREGPYEQYF. CDR3 nucleotide sequence: TGTGCCAGCAGTACTGGGAGGGAGGGACCTTACGAGCAGTACTTC.

This chain links TRBV9 with TRBJ2-1, with 7 bases lining up with TRBD1. The CDR3 is made up of 19 amino acids. With V trimmed by 0 bases and J by 0 bases, 12 bases remained unmatched. In germline, CDR1 is SGDLS, CDR2 YYNGEE. CDR3 sequence: CASSVAGTVIFSSYNEQFF. The CDR3 DNA reads as TGTGCCAGCAGCGTAGCTGGGACAGTGATATTCAGCTCCTACAATGAGCAGTTCTTC.

The V and J genes are TRBV28 and TRBJ2-7, with 7 bases identical to TRBD1. The germline V gene has CDR1 MDHEN and CDR2 SYDVKM. This CDR3 region has 13 residues. The V gene end was trimmed by 2 bases and the J gene end by 5 bases; junction bases not matched to a gene: 3. The CDR3 region has the DNA TGTGCCAGCAGTTTAGGACAGGTCCACGAGCAGTACTTC. Its protein product is CASSLGQVHEQYF.

CDR3 protein: CATPGGAAGRNTGELFF. The DNA for the CDR3 is TGTGCCACCCCCGGTGGGGCCGCGGGGAGGAACACCGGGGAGCTGTTTTTT. This chain links TRBV18 with TRBJ2-2; possible D gene TRBD2, 6 bases. The CDR3 is 17 amino acids. The germline V gene has CDR1 KGHSH and CDR2 LQKENI. V lost 10 bases to trimming and J lost 1 base, with 22 bases between them.

V and J are TRBV30 and TRBJ2-1; TRBD2 aligns across 7 bases. This CDR3 spans 18 amino acids. Germline CDR1 reads GTSNPN; CDR2 reads SVGIG (reference sequence). Trimming removed 0 bases from V and 7 bases from J; junction bases left unmatched: 18. The CDR3 here is CAWSVGRNSGLLVNEQFF. Written as DNA, the CDR3 is TGTGCCTGGAGTGTGGGTCGAAATAGCGGGCTGCTTGTGAATGAGCAGTTCTTC.

The V and J genes are TRBV30 and TRBJ2-7, with D unclear. The CDR3 extends over 14 amino acids. Germline V gene data show CDR1 as GTSNPN and CDR2 as SVGIG (reference sequence). V was shortened by 0 bases and J by 2 bases, with 11 bases between the two germline ends. This CDR3 is CAWSVQIGAYEQYF. The CDR3 region has the DNA TGTGCCTGGAGTGTACAAATAGGAGCCTACGAGCAGTACTTC.

J is TRBJ1-5 and V is TRBV5-5; D is unresolved. This CDR3 contains 13 residues. The germline V and J ends were trimmed by 4 bases and 4 bases, with 9 bases remaining between them. The germline CDR1 and CDR2 sequences are SGHKS and YYEKEE (reference sequence). The DNA for the CDR3 is TGTGCCAGCAGCCGGGCGGGGAATCAGCCCCAGCATTTT. Encoded protein: CASSRAGNQPQHF.

This rearrangement joins TRBV30 to TRBJ2-3; TRBD1 might be the D (5 bases). CDR1 is GTSNPN, CDR2 SVGIG, per germline (reference sequence). The length of the CDR3 is 15 residues. The V end lost 2 bases, the J end lost 2 bases, and 14 bases lay between the germline ends. The CDR3 nucleotides are TGTGCCTGGAGTTCGACAGCCGCCTCCACAGATACGCAGTATTTT. Translation: CAWSSTAASTDTQYF.

The chain employs TRBV28 and TRBJ2-1; TRBD2 aligns across 11 bases. V gave up 5 bases and J gave up 5 bases; unmatched junction bases: 5. The CDR3 is 15 residues long. CDR1 MDHEN and CDR2 SYDVKM come from the germline V gene. The CDR3 region is CASSRGLAENNEQFF. The DNA of the CDR3 is TGTGCCAGCAGTCGGGGACTAGCGGAAAACAATGAGCAGTTCTTC.

The V and J genes are TRBV6-5 and TRBJ2-7, with D tentatively TRBD1 (5 bases). CDR1 is MNHEY and CDR2 is SVGAGI in the germline V gene. The CDR3 runs 13 residues. Trimming took 6 bases from V and 0 from J, leaving 9 bases between them. Written as DNA, the CDR3 is TGTGCCAGCAGCTTGACAGACTCCTACGAGCAGTACTTC. This gives the protein CASSLTDSYEQYF.

The genes are TRBV27 and TRBJ1-1; weak D call: TRBD1 (5 bases). The germline CDR1 and CDR2 sequences are MNHEY and SMNVEV (reference sequence). This CDR3 region has 14 residues. The ends were cut back, 3 bases at V and 3 bases at J, with 11 bases in the middle. CDR3 DNA sequence: TGTGCCAGCAGTTTGAACAGGATAGACACTGAAGCTTTCTTT. It codes for CASSLNRIDTEAFF.

The chain carries TRBV6-1 and TRBJ2-7; 11 bases are a match to TRBD2. Germline-derived CDR1 and CDR2 are MNHNS and SASEGT. The trim removed 4 bases at V and 1 base at J, leaving 6 bases unmatched. The CDR3 contains 16 residues. CDR3 loop: CASSVTSGGPSYEQYF. CDR3 DNA: TGTGCCAGCAGTGTTACTAGCGGGGGCCCTTCCTACGAGCAGTACTTC.

For the CDR3, the DNA is TGTGCCAGCAGTTCAACAGGGGGCGGAAACACCATATATTTT. Translated: CASSSTGGGNTIYF. The V call is TRBV6-6, the J call TRBJ1-3; 9 positions match TRBD1. V trimming: 4 bases; J trimming: 4 bases; junction bases outside the gene matches: 2. Germline V gene sequence: CDR1 MNHNY, CDR2 SVGAGI (reference sequence). The CDR3 has 14 amino acids.

This chain links TRBV6-5 with TRBJ1-4; the D gene is possibly TRBD1 (5 bases). V lost 2 bases and J 10 bases, leaving 20 bases between the germline ends. CDR1 is MNHEY and CDR2 is SVGAGI in the germline V gene. This CDR3 has 16 residues. The CDR3 bases are TGTGCCAGCAGTTACCTGGGTCGGGACGGGAGAGGAAAACTGTTTTTT. Amino acids: CASSYLGRDGRGKLFF.

This sequence joins TRBV6-6 and TRBJ2-2; perhaps TRBD2 as D (6 bases). There are 15 residues in the CDR3. The germline V gene has CDR1 MNHNY and CDR2 SVGAGI (reference sequence). Trimming shortened V by 0 bases and J by 3 bases, and 8 bases separated the two germline ends. CDR3 protein: CASSYSGGDTGELFF. CDR3 sequence (DNA): TGTGCCAGCAGTTACTCCGGAGGGGACACCGGGGAGCTGTTTTTT.

This clone was detected a few times. The chain carries TRBV7-3 and TRBJ2-2, with D possibly matching TRBD1 (6 bases). Trimming shortened V by 5 bases and J by 2 bases, and 15 bases separated the two germline ends. In germline, CDR1 is SGHTA, CDR2 FQGTGA. This CDR3 is 16 amino acids long. CDR3 DNA sequence: TGTGCCAGCAGCCGGCCCGGGACACACAACACCGGGGAGCTGTTTTTT. Amino acid sequence: CASSRPGTHNTGELFF. The whole variable domain, remainder taken from reference TRBV7-3 and TRBJ2-2, is GAGVSQTPSNKVTEKGKYVELRCDPISGHTALYWYRQSLGQGPEFLIYFQGTGAADDSGLPNDRFFAVRPEGSVSTLKIQRTERGDSAVYLCASSRPGTHNTGELFFGEGSRLTVL.

This chain joins TRBV7-9 and TRBJ2-5; 7 bases map to TRBD1. V lost 5 bases, J lost 2 bases, and 2 bases stayed unmatched. Germline V gene sequence: CDR1 SEHNR, CDR2 FQNEAQ (reference sequence). The CDR3 consists of 13 residues. The CDR3 protein is CASSLRGQETQYF. In DNA form, the CDR3 reads TGTGCCAGCAGCCTCAGGGGGCAAGAGACCCAGTACTTC.

The chain recombines TRBV3-1 (or the pseudogene TRBV3-2) with TRBJ1-6; D gene uncertain. V gave up 2 bases and J gave up 3 bases, with 17 bases separating them. In germline, CDR1 is LGHDT, CDR2 YNNKEL (reference sequence). The CDR3 has 18 amino acids. CDR3 nucleotide sequence: TGTGCCAGCAGCCAACCCCGCGGCGGGGTGGGCTATAATTCACCCCTCCACTTT. It yields the protein CASSQPRGGVGYNSPLHF.